One sample yielded the 7 T cell receptor beta chains listed below, sequenced in a study of blood T cell repertoires in COVID-19. Data came from immunoSEQ multiplex PCR; TCRdb stores just in-frame clones and leaves some out. The sample shows 180,000 or so clones, roughly 84% of them seen only once. Specimen: peripheral blood. These receptors were obtained from a human donor with acute or convalescent COVID-19. The donor label of this sample is uncertain.

The chain joins TRBV19 to TRBJ2-2, with 9 bases matching TRBD1. Per germline, CDR1 LNHDA and CDR2 SQIVND (reference sequence). The V segment lost 4 bases and the J segment 7 bases; nucleotides outside the gene matches: 4. The CDR3 is 14 amino acids. CDR3 sequence reads: CASSRTGESGELFF. The DNA for the CDR3 is TGTGCCAGTAGTAGGACAGGGGAGAGCGGGGAGCTGTTTTTT.

Only one count was recorded for this clone. V is TRBV5-1 and J is TRBJ2-7; D unresolved. V lost 7 bases and J 3 bases, leaving 14 bases between the germline ends. The CDR3 contains 13 residues. Looked up from germline, CDR1 is SGHRS and CDR2 is YFSETQ. The CDR3 DNA is TGCGCCAGCTCCATTACGGGTGGCTACGAGCAGTACTTC. This sequence encodes CASSITGGYEQYF.

The chain recombines TRBV30 with TRBJ2-1; 8 bases are a match to TRBD2. The J segment lost 7 bases and the V segment lost 4 bases, leaving 9 bases of the junction unmatched. Germline V lookup: CDR1 GTSNPN, CDR2 SVGIG (reference sequence). This CDR3 has 14 residues. The CDR3 here is CAWNGGGLVNEQFF. The CDR3 nucleotides are TGTGCCTGGAACGGGGGGGGGCTTGTTAATGAGCAGTTCTTC.

This chain connects TRBV9 to TRBJ2-2; no clear D. V was clipped by 4 bases and J by 3 bases, with 16 bases between them. This CDR3 region has 16 residues. The V gene's germline CDR1 is SGDLS and CDR2 YYNGEE. CDR3 region: CASSPPGVADTGELFF. CDR3 in DNA: TGTGCCAGCAGCCCCCCCGGAGTCGCGGACACCGGGGAGCTGTTTTTT.

The gene calls are TRBV5-4 and TRBJ1-1; D may be TRBD1 (5 bases). The CDR3 is made up of 14 amino acids. Germline CDR1 reads SGHNT; CDR2 reads YYREEE (reference sequence). Trimming removed 7 bases from V and 0 bases from J, with 13 bases in between. The CDR3 DNA follows: TGTGCCAGCTTTCTCGTAGGGGTGAACACTGAAGCTTTCTTT. It translates to CASFLVGVNTEAFF.

The V call is TRBV9, the J call TRBJ1-4; D is unclear. With 0 bases removed from V and 0 bases from J, the gap between germline ends came to 6 bases. The CDR3 has 15 amino acids. The germline V gene has CDR1 SGDLS and CDR2 YYNGEE. The CDR3 DNA sequence: TGTGCCAGCAGCGTAGACACCACAACTAATGAAAAACTGTTTTTT. It codes for CASSVDTTTNEKLFF.

CDR3 region: CASSPQVRDTEAFF. For the CDR3, the DNA is TGTGCCAGCTCACCCCAGGTGAGGGACACTGAAGCTTTCTTT. This sequence joins TRBV18 and TRBJ1-1; D not certain. Trimming pared 3 bases from V and 3 bases from J, leaving 11 bases between. Germline V gene lookup returns CDR1 KGHSH and CDR2 LQKENI. The CDR3 totals 14 residues.